The 14 T cell receptor beta chains given below trace back to one sample, sequenced in a study of cytomegalovirus exposure and HLA in healthy donors. 60 Vbeta and 13 Jbeta primers were used in PCR. Clones were read by immunoSEQ multiplex PCR, and TCRdb kept only the in-frame ones, dropping some. The sample carries 150,000 to 200,000 clones, 81% recorded once. The sample consisted of PBMCs. The receptors originated from a man between 45 and 60 years old in good health and CMV-seropositive.

The rearrangement links TRBV2 to TRBJ1-1, with D unclear. The germline gives CDR1 SNHLY, CDR2 FYNNEI. Trimming took 6 bases from V and 9 from J, leaving 17 bases between them. This CDR3 is 13 amino acids long. The CDR3 coding sequence is TGTGCCAGCAGCGGCGGGCCCCGGACCCAAGCTTTCTTT. Encoded protein: CASSGGPRTQAFF.

This clone was observed a single time. The chain links TRBV5-1 to TRBJ1-1; D is perhaps TRBD1 (6 bases). The CDR3 sequence is 14 residues long. Trimming shortened V by 0 bases and J by 5 bases, and 11 bases separated the two germline ends. Germline CDR1 is SGHRS and CDR2 is YFSETQ. In DNA, the CDR3 is TGCGCCAGCAGCTTGGAGTCAGGGGCTACTGAAGCTTTCTTT. Translated: CASSLESGATEAFF.

The table lists this clone with a few counts. The gene calls are TRBV11-2 and TRBJ1-1; a weak D match, TRBD1 (5 bases). CDR1 and CDR2 from the germline V gene are SGHAT and FQNNGV. The length of the CDR3 is 16 residues. Trimming pared 4 bases from V and 1 base from J, leaving 16 bases between. The DNA for the CDR3 is TGTGCCAGCAGCTCTTGGACACCTCCGGGGAACACTGAAGCTTTCTTT. This gives the protein CASSSWTPPGNTEAFF.

On this clone itself: A junction boundary mismatches the germline segment, possibly from a read error. This chain links TRBV7-7 with TRBJ2-3; 13 nucleotides align to TRBD2. CDR1 and CDR2 (germline): SSHAT, FNYEAQ (reference sequence). The CDR3 loop spans 18 amino acids. The CDR3 nucleotides read TGTGCTAGCAGCTGGGGACTAGCGGGAAGACCCGGGAAGGATACGCAGTATTTT. Encoded protein: CASSWGLAGRPGKDTQYF.

This clone has only a few counts. The V and J genes are TRBV29-1 and TRBJ2-2; tentatively, D is TRBD2 (6 bases). The CDR3 loop spans 13 amino acids. V lost 3 bases and J 3 bases, leaving 8 bases between the germline ends. Germline CDR1 and CDR2: SQVTM and ANQGSEA. CDR3 DNA: TGCAGCGTTGACCGGGGGTACACCGGGGAGCTGTTTTTT. Translation gives CSVDRGYTGELFF.

This rearrangement joins TRBV6-5 to TRBJ1-3; maybe TRBD1 (6 bases). This CDR3 comprises 14 residues. V was trimmed by 8 bases and J by 8 bases, leaving 19 bases between them. Germline lookup yields CDR1 MNHEY and CDR2 SVGAGI. This CDR3 reads CASGTGLRADTIYF. DNA for the CDR3: TGTGCCAGCGGAACAGGGCTTCGCGCGGACACCATATATTTT.

This chain links TRBV10-3 with TRBJ2-3, with 10 bases matching TRBD2. V lost 0 bases and J lost 5; bases outside the gene matches: 11. Germline V gives CDR1 ENHRY, CDR2 SYGVKD. The CDR3 has 18 residues. CDR3 DNA sequence: TGTGCCATCAGTGAGTCGAAGGAAGCGGGAGGGCCGAGAGATACGCAGTATTTT. Residues: CAISESKEAGGPRDTQYF.

The rearrangement uses TRBV19 and TRBJ2-1; D not resolved. The V gene lost 1 base and the J gene lost 6 bases, with 13 bases spanning the gap. This CDR3 has 15 residues. Per the germline V gene, CDR1 is LNHDA and CDR2 is SQIVND (reference sequence). The CDR3 protein is CASSIVGAVANEQFF. In DNA, the CDR3 is TGTGCCAGTAGTATAGTCGGAGCTGTCGCCAATGAGCAGTTCTTC.

This clone has only a few counts. The gene calls are TRBV6-6 and TRBJ2-2; the match to TRBD2 covers 7 bases. CDR1 is MNHNY and CDR2 is SVGAGI in the germline V gene (reference sequence). This CDR3 contains 15 residues. Trimming took 10 bases from V and 7 from J; bases not matched to a gene: 15. The CDR3 bases are TGTGCCACCTGCCCCGTAGCTAGCGGAAACGGGGAGCTGTTTTTT. It specifies CATCPVASGNGELFF.

The chain joins TRBV15 to TRBJ1-6; 10 bases fit TRBD1. This CDR3 spans 18 amino acids. Germline values: CDR1 LNHNV, CDR2 YYDKDF (reference sequence). Trimming took 1 base from V and 5 from J; bases not matched to a gene: 8. CDR3 protein: CATSRGGAGTGDNSPLHF. CDR3 DNA: TGTGCCACCAGCAGAGGGGGGGCCGGGACAGGGGATAATTCACCCCTCCACTTT.

The chain links TRBV9 to TRBJ2-7; 9 bases map to TRBD2. The CDR3 is made up of 15 amino acids. Per the germline V gene, CDR1 is SGDLS and CDR2 is YYNGEE. The ends lost 0 bases at V and 4 bases at J; junction bases unmatched: 5. The CDR3 DNA follows: TGTGCCAGCAGCGTAGGCGGGAGGGCCGAATACGAGCAGTACTTC. It yields the protein CASSVGGRAEYEQYF.

The chain carries TRBV28 and TRBJ2-2; 7 nucleotides agree with TRBD1. This CDR3 is built from 16 residues. V lost 2 bases to trimming and J lost 5 bases; unmatched junction nucleotides: 8. Germline loops: CDR1 MDHEN, CDR2 SYDVKM. The CDR3 DNA sequence: TGTGCCAGCAGTTTAAGGGGACAGCCTATTACCGGGGAGCTGTTTTTT. It is translated as CASSLRGQPITGELFF.

The V call is TRBV28, the J call TRBJ1-2, with unresolved D. The V end was cut by 3 bases, the J end by 4 bases, with 18 bases between. Germline-derived CDR1 and CDR2 are MDHEN and SYDVKM. The CDR3 has 16 amino acids. CDR3: CASSLYSYSPSYGYTF. CDR3 bases: TGTGCCAGCAGTTTGTACAGTTACTCCCCTTCCTATGGCTACACCTTC.

The sample holds one count of this clone. The chain carries TRBV6-1 and TRBJ1-4; 8 bases map to TRBD1. There are 15 residues in the CDR3. After removal of 6 bases from V and 7 bases from J, the junction contained 10 bases not matched to a gene. Looked up from germline, CDR1 is MNHNS and CDR2 is SASEGT. Written as DNA, the CDR3 is TGTGCCAGCAGGGGGTGGACAGGGTTGGGTGAAAAACTGTTTTTT. This translates into CASRGWTGLGEKLFF.